The 28 T cell receptor beta chains in this list originate from one sample, sequenced in a study of cytomegalovirus exposure and HLA in healthy donors (dated by TCRdb to about 2017). Libraries came from the immunoSEQ multiplex PCR assay. Drawn from immuneACCESS, this table holds only the in-frame rearrangements with V and J called that TCRdb kept. Clones are partly lost; checked studies trace under half to an unresolved V gene and leave the rest unexplained. Across this sample there are fewer than 200,000 clones, with about 86% seen only once. The top ten hold approximately 3% of the sample. The sequenced material came from PBMCs. Receptors were obtained from a young woman in good health and CMV-seropositive.

This clone was detected once. The chain has TRBV4-1 and TRBJ2-7, with D possibly TRBD1 on 5 matching bases. The V end was cut by 1 base, the J end by 2 bases, with 9 bases between. The CDR3 runs 14 residues. Looked up from germline, CDR1 is MGHRA and CDR2 is YSYEKL. The DNA for the CDR3 is TGCGCCAGCAGCCAAGGTGACAGAGCCTACGAGCAGTACTTC. Translation: CASSQGDRAYEQYF.

The chain recombines TRBV11-3 with TRBJ2-1; D gene unclear. Trimming cost V 0 bases and J 6 bases, with 6 bases left between them. Germline CDR1 is SGHNT and CDR2 is YENEEA. CDR3 length: 13 residues. CDR3 sequence: CASSLDGVNEQFF. The CDR3 DNA follows: TGTGCCAGCAGCTTAGATGGAGTCAATGAGCAGTTCTTC. Complete variable domain (other parts from reference TRBV11-3 and TRBJ2-1): EAGVVQSPRYKIIEKKQPVAFWCNPISGHNTLYWYLQNLGQGPELLIRYENEEAVDDSQLPKDRFSAERLKGVDSTLKIQPAELGDSAVYLCASSLDGVNEQFFGPGTRLTVL.

This clone showed up just a few times. The chain uses TRBV19 and TRBJ1-1, with 8 bases that match TRBD1. Germline CDR1 LNHDA, CDR2 SQIVND (reference sequence). After removal of 3 bases from V and 4 bases from J, the junction contained 4 bases not matched to a gene. The CDR3 contains 14 residues. DNA of the CDR3: TGTGCCAGTAGTATCAGGGGGCCCGGCACTGAAGCTTTCTTT. This translates into CASSIRGPGTEAFF. Drawing the rest from reference TRBV19 and TRBJ1-1, the complete variable domain is DGGITQSPKYLFRKEGQNVTLSCEQNLNHDAMYWYRQDPGQGLRLIYYSQIVNDFQKGDIAEGYSVSREKKESFPLTVTSAQKNPTAFYLCASSIRGPGTEAFFGQGTRLTVV.

V gene TRBV14 combines with J gene TRBJ2-7, with D tentatively TRBD1 (5 bases). Germline V lookup: CDR1 SGHDN, CDR2 FVKESK. V was pared by 1 base and J by 1 base, with 11 bases between. This CDR3 spans 15 amino acids. The CDR3 coding sequence is TGTGCCAGCAGCCAAGCGCACGCAGGGTCCTACGAGCAGTACTTC. This encodes CASSQAHAGSYEQYF.

The chain combines TRBV19 with TRBJ2-7; 7 bases align to TRBD2. This CDR3 region has 15 residues. Germline CDR1 and CDR2: LNHDA and SQIVND (reference sequence). J lost 3 bases, V lost 4 bases, and 9 bases had no gene match. The CDR3 DNA reads TGTGCCAGTAGTAAAGCGGGGAGCCCCTTCTACGAGCAGTACTTC. It specifies CASSKAGSPFYEQYF.

The chain has TRBV25-1 and TRBJ1-4; D is uncertain. Looked up from germline, CDR1 is MGHDK and CDR2 is SYGVNS. The length of the CDR3 is 14 residues. V shed 3 bases and J shed 0 bases, with 5 bases lying between them. CDR3 sequence (DNA): TGTGCCAGCAGTGATTCGGCAACTAATGAAAAACTGTTTTTT. Encoded protein: CASSDSATNEKLFF.

As for this clone: No DNA is shown, since the ends of the CDR3 on it are uncertain; the CDR3 is the one TCRdb lists. This sequence joins TRBV21-1 and TRBJ2-3; TRBD2, the table's D call, was not compared with the DNA. TRBV21-1 is termed a pseudogene. The CDR3 is 16 amino acids in total, end residues counted. CDR3 in amino acids: CASSKVGGGASDTQYF.

V gene TRBV2 combines with J gene TRBJ1-2; the D gene is possibly TRBD1 (5 bases). This CDR3 has 14 amino acids. From germline, CDR1 is SNHLY and CDR2 FYNNEI. With 1 base removed from V and 4 bases from J, the gap between germline ends came to 10 bases. CDR3 nucleotide sequence: TGTGCCAGCAGTGAAGGGACACCCTTCTATGGCTACACCTTC. Its protein product is CASSEGTPFYGYTF.

The gene calls are TRBV5-6 and TRBJ1-4; no firm D call. Germline CDR1 reads SGHDT; CDR2 reads YYEEEE. The CDR3 covers 13 residues. V was shortened by 7 bases and J by 0 bases, with 7 bases between the two germline ends. CDR3 region: CASSGTTNEKLFF. The CDR3, as DNA: TGTGCCAGCTCCGGGACAACTAATGAAAAACTGTTTTTT.

V gene TRBV7-9 combines with J gene TRBJ2-7; TRBD1 matches at 7 bases. The CDR3 sequence is 13 residues long. The junction had 5 bases not matched to a gene; V was cut back by 4 bases and J by 5 bases. The germline gives CDR1 SEHNR, CDR2 FQNEAQ (reference sequence). The CDR3 DNA follows: TGTGCCAGCAGCTCCGGTGACAGGGACGAGCAGTACTTC. Protein product: CASSSGDRDEQYF.

The chain couples TRBV19 to TRBJ2-7; 7 bases agree with TRBD1. The CDR3 sequence is 12 residues long. V shed 6 bases and J 4 bases; nucleotides not matched to a gene: 3. In germline, CDR1 is LNHDA, CDR2 SQIVND (reference sequence). CDR3 sequence reads: CASSRTGYEQYF. CDR3 nucleotides: TGTGCCAGTAGCAGGACAGGTTACGAGCAGTACTTC.

The V gene is TRBV7-9, the J gene TRBJ2-7, with D possibly matching TRBD1 (5 bases). The CDR3 is 14 residues long. The germline V and J ends were trimmed by 6 bases and 0 bases, with 12 bases remaining between them. CDR1 SEHNR and CDR2 FQNEAQ come from the germline V gene (reference sequence). CDR3 residues: CASSPDSYSYEQYF. The CDR3 DNA reads TGTGCCAGCAGTCCTGACAGCTACTCCTACGAGCAGTACTTC.

The rearrangement joins TRBV5-1 to TRBJ2-2, with 10 bases lining up with TRBD2. Germline V lookup: CDR1 SGHRS, CDR2 YFSETQ. The CDR3 is 15 amino acids. With V trimmed by 0 bases and J by 5 bases, 1 base remained unmatched. The CDR3 DNA sequence: TGCGCCAGCAGCTTGGTTAGCGGGGGGACCGGGGAGCTGTTTTTT. This encodes CASSLVSGGTGELFF.

The chain links TRBV5-1 to TRBJ1-2; 7 bases align to TRBD1. Unmatched junction bases numbered 9, after V lost 5 bases and J lost 8 bases. CDR1 is SGHRS, CDR2 YFSETQ, per germline. The CDR3 contains 13 residues. The CDR3 protein is CASRRDSSEGYTF. In DNA form, the CDR3 reads TGCGCCAGCAGACGGGACAGTTCGGAAGGCTACACCTTC. The whole variable domain, filled in from reference TRBV5-1 and TRBJ1-2, reads KAGVTQTPRYLIKTRGQQVTLSCSPISGHRSVSWYQQTPGQGLQFLFEYFSETQRNKGNFPGRFSGRQFSNSRSEMNVSTLELGDSALYLCASRRDSSEGYTFGSGTRLTVV.

The CDR3 DNA sequence: TGTGCCAGCAGGGTCGACAGGGGACCCAAGAATGAGCAGTTCTTC. Translating it yields CASRVDRGPKNEQFF. The chain couples TRBV2 to TRBJ2-1; 8 positions match TRBD1. The CDR3 has 15 residues. Looked up from germline, CDR1 is SNHLY and CDR2 is FYNNEI. Trimming at V came to 6 bases and at J to 7 bases, leaving 11 bases not matched to a gene. The variable domain in full, with the rest retrieved from reference TRBV2 and TRBJ2-1, is EPEVTQTPSHQVTQMGQEVILRCVPISNHLYFYWYRQILGQKVEFLVSFYNNEISEKSEIFDDQFSVERPDGSNFTLKIRSTKLEDSAMYFCASRVDRGPKNEQFFGPGTRLTVL.

This rearrangement joins TRBV6-1 to TRBJ1-1; tentative D call: TRBD1 (5 bases). CDR3 size: 14 residues. V was pared by 6 bases and J by 7 bases, with 18 bases between. CDR1 and CDR2 from the germline V gene are MNHNS and SASEGT. In DNA form, the CDR3 reads TGTGCCAGCAGACTCGGGGGAACAGGACTTGAAGCTTTCTTT. It encodes CASRLGGTGLEAFF.

V is TRBV9 and J is TRBJ2-3, with a weak D call TRBD1 (5 bases). Trimming removed 0 bases from V and 6 bases from J, with 11 bases in between. CDR1 is SGDLS and CDR2 is YYNGEE in the germline V gene. The CDR3 totals 14 residues. CDR3 loop: CASSVGQGLDTQYF. The DNA of the CDR3 is TGTGCCAGCAGCGTAGGGCAGGGTTTGGATACGCAGTATTTT.

About this clone: The same CDR3 also results from other DNA sequences found in this sample. The chain couples TRBV4-2 to TRBJ1-4; D might be TRBD1 (5 bases). Trimming pared 1 base from V and 7 bases from J, leaving 10 bases between. CDR3 length: 14 amino acids. Germline CDR1 and CDR2: LGHNA and YNFKEQ. The chain's CDR3 is CASSQGGVGEKLFF. The CDR3 DNA reads TGTGCCAGCAGCCAAGGGGGCGTGGGTGAAAAACTGTTTTTT.

The chain combines TRBV5-1 with TRBJ2-5; perhaps TRBD2 as D (5 bases). CDR1 is SGHRS, CDR2 YFSETQ, per germline. Deletions cut 2 bases from V and 0 bases from J, with 14 bases between. The CDR3 has 16 residues. CDR3 sequence reads: CASSFFGESYQETQYF. The CDR3 coding sequence is TGCGCCAGCAGCTTCTTCGGGGAATCGTACCAAGAGACCCAGTACTTC.

The genes are TRBV7-9 and TRBJ2-5; 8 positions match TRBD1. V was clipped by 4 bases and J by 12 bases; unmatched bases: 10. This CDR3 region has 13 residues. Germline CDR1 and CDR2: SEHNR and FQNEAQ (reference sequence). The CDR3 nucleotides are TGTGCCAGCAGCTGGGAGGACAGGGCCGGGGAGTACTTC. Protein: CASSWEDRAGEYF.

V usage is TRBV5-6 and J usage is TRBJ1-5; TRBD1 matches at 7 bases. The CDR3 spans 13 residues. Germline values: CDR1 SGHDT, CDR2 YYEEEE. V shed 0 bases, J shed 11 bases, and the junction held 5 bases outside the gene matches. CDR3 nucleotides: TGTGCCAGCAGCTTGGGACAGGGCAATACCCAGCATTTT. As protein: CASSLGQGNTQHF.

J is TRBJ2-2 and V is TRBV18; the match to TRBD1 covers 11 bases. The germline V gene encodes CDR1 KGHSH and CDR2 LQKENI. The CDR3 consists of 14 residues. J was trimmed by 6 bases and V by 5 bases; bases with no gene match: 2. The DNA of the CDR3 is TGTGCCAGCTCAACGGGACAGGGGGCCGGGGAGCTGTTTTTT. This codes for CASSTGQGAGELFF.

This sequence joins TRBV27 and TRBJ1-6; D call uncertain. Germline V gives CDR1 MNHEY, CDR2 SMNVEV (reference sequence). V lost 6 bases and J 7 bases, leaving 13 bases between the germline ends. The CDR3 length is 14 residues. The DNA of the CDR3 is TGTGCCAGCAGCCCAACGGCGGCGAATTCACCCCTCCACTTT. It specifies CASSPTAANSPLHF.

V gene TRBV7-8 combines with J gene TRBJ2-1; the D gene is possibly TRBD2 (6 bases). With 5 bases removed from V and 7 bases from J, the gap between germline ends came to 18 bases. The CDR3 contains 15 residues. Looked up from germline, CDR1 is SGHVS and CDR2 is FQNEAQ. Here the CDR3 DNA reads TGTGCCAGCAGCAGTCTGGAAACGGGACTTAATGAGCAGTTCTTC. As protein: CASSSLETGLNEQFF.

The chain is built from TRBV19 and TRBJ2-3; D might be TRBD2 (6 bases). Per the germline V gene, CDR1 is LNHDA and CDR2 is SQIVND (reference sequence). V lost 5 bases, J lost 5 bases, and 14 bases lay in between. This CDR3 region has 14 residues. CDR3 region: CASSAGLPQDTQYF. The DNA for the CDR3 is TGTGCCAGTAGTGCGGGACTCCCCCAAGATACGCAGTATTTT.

This chain joins TRBV11-2 and TRBJ1-2, with TRBD1 matching over 10 bases. V trimming: 5 bases; J trimming: 5 bases; junction bases outside the gene matches: 8. This CDR3 is 15 amino acids long. Germline V lookup: CDR1 SGHAT, CDR2 FQNNGV. The CDR3 DNA is TGTGCCAGCAGCCCATCGACAGGGGGCACGTATGGCTACACCTTC. This gives the protein CASSPSTGGTYGYTF.

The chain employs TRBV5-1 and TRBJ2-2; 10 bases agree with TRBD2. CDR3 size: 14 residues. Per germline, CDR1 SGHRS and CDR2 YFSETQ. With V trimmed by 7 bases and J by 6 bases, 6 bases remained unmatched. The CDR3 DNA sequence: TGCGCCAGCGCCTCGAGCGGGGGGGCCGGGGAGCTGTTTTTT. This sequence encodes CASASSGGAGELFF.

Only a few counts were recorded for this clone. The chain carries TRBV10-1 and TRBJ2-2; perhaps TRBD1 as D (5 bases). V was pared by 5 bases and J by 1 base, with 17 bases between. From germline, CDR1 is WNHNN and CDR2 SYGVQD (reference sequence). The CDR3 totals 17 residues. CDR3 in DNA: TGCGCCAGCAGTCAGAGACAGAGCCCGGAGAACACCGGGGAGCTGTTTTTT. Residues: CASSQRQSPENTGELFF.